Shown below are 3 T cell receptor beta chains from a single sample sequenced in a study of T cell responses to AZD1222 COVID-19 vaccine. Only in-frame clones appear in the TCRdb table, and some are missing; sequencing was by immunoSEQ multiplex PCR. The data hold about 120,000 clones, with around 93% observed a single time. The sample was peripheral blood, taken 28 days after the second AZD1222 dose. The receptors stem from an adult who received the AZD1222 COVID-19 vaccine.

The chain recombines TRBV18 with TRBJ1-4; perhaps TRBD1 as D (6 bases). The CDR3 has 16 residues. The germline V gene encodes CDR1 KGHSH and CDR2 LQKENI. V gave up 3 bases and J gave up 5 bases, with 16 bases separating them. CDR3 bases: TGTGCCAGCTCACCCTACAGGGCAGATGTCAATGAAAAACTGTTTTTT. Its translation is CASSPYRADVNEKLFF.

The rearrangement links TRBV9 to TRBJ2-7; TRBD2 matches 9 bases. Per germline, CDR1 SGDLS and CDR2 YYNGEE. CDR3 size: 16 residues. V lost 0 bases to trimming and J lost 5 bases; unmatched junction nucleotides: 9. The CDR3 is CASSVGSWLAGDEQYF. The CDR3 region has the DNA TGTGCCAGCAGCGTAGGCTCGTGGTTAGCGGGAGACGAGCAGTACTTC.

The CDR3 DNA reads as TGTGCCAGTAGTATAGAAGGCAGGGTTTATGGCTACACCTTC. This sequence encodes CASSIEGRVYGYTF. This rearrangement joins TRBV19 to TRBJ1-2; D might be TRBD1 (5 bases). This CDR3 has 14 residues. The ends were cut back, 0 bases at V and 5 bases at J, with 10 bases in the middle. Germline lookup yields CDR1 LNHDA and CDR2 SQIVND (reference sequence).